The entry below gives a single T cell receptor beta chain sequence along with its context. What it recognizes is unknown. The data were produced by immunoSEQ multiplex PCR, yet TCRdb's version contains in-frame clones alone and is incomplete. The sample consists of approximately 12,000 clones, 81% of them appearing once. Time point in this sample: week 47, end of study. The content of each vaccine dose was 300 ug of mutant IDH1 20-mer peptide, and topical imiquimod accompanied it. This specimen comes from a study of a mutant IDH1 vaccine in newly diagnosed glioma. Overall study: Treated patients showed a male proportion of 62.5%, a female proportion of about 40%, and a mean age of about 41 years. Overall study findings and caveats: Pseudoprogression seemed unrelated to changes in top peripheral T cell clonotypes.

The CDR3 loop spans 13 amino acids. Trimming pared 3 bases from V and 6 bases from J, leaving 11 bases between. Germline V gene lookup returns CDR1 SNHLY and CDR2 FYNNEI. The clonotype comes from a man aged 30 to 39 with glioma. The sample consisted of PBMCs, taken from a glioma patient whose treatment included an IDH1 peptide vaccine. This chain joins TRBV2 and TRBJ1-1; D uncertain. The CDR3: CASSDLWAAEAFF. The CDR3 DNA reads TGTGCCAGCAGTGATCTGTGGGCAGCTGAAGCTTTCTTT.